This is a list of T cell receptor beta chains from one sample in a study of cytomegalovirus exposure and HLA in healthy donors. Assay: immunoSEQ multiplex PCR; the TCRdb copy retains only in-frame clones and omits some. This table has tens of thousands of clones, about 78% appearing once. The material sequenced was PBMCs. The receptors derive from a male donor in good health and CMV-seropositive. Each CDR3 is given with its conserved first and last residue. D genes are given only for firm matches. Expanded clones are given a class, and other clones once, few, many or no size at all.

V: TRBV7-8
length: 15
D: -
J: TRBJ2-2
size: -
DNA: TGTGCCAGCAGCAGGGGGGGGGCTAACACCGGGGAGCTGTTTTTT
CDR3: CASSRGGANTGELFF

V: TRBV28
length: 15
D: -
J: TRBJ2-2
size: -
DNA: TGTGCCAGCAGCCGGCTAGCGAATCAGGTCAGGGAGCTGTTTTTT
CDR3: CASSRLANQVRELFF

V: TRBV5-1
length: 18
D: TRBD2
J: TRBJ2-7
size: -
DNA: TGCGCCAGCAGCTTGAGGCGGGGGGTCCTAGCGGGTGCGGGCGAGCAGTACTTC
CDR3: CASSLRRGVLAGAGEQYF

V: TRBV19
length: 13
D: -
J: TRBJ2-7
size: few
DNA: TGTGCCAGTAGTACGGGAGACGTCTACGAGCAGTACTTC
CDR3: CASSTGDVYEQYF

V: TRBV9
length: 15
D: -
J: TRBJ1-3
size: -
DNA: TGTGCCAGCAAAACCGGGACAAATTCTGGAAACACCATATATTTT
CDR3: CASKTGTNSGNTIYF

V: TRBV25-1
length: 16
D: -
J: TRBJ2-6
size: -
DNA: TGTGCCAGCAGTGAATGGAGGGGCTCTGGGGCCAACGTCCTGACTTTC
CDR3: CASSEWRGSGANVLTF

V: TRBV5-4
length: 18
D: -
J: TRBJ1-1
size: -
DNA: TGTGCCAGCAGCCAGGGACCGCGGACACGAGGGGGGGACACTGAAGCTTTCTTT
CDR3: CASSQGPRTRGGDTEAFF

V: TRBV7-9
length: 13
D: -
J: TRBJ2-7
size: -
DNA: TGTGCCAGCAGCTTAGGGGGCCACTACGAGCAGTACTTC
CDR3: CASSLGGHYEQYF

V: TRBV7-2
length: 12
D: -
J: TRBJ2-7
size: -
DNA: TGTGCCAGCAGGACCTCGGGATCCGAGCAGTACTTC
CDR3: CASRTSGSEQYF

V: TRBV6-4
length: 14
D: -
J: TRBJ2-1
size: once
DNA: TGTGCCAGACAAGAACAAAATAAAATCTGTGAGCAGTTCTTC
CDR3: CARQEQNKICEQFF

V: TRBV5-1
length: 16
D: TRBD2
J: TRBJ2-1
size: -
DNA: TGCGCCAGCAGCCCCGAGGGAAGCGGGGCTTACAATGAGCAGTTCTTC
CDR3: CASSPEGSGAYNEQFF

V: TRBV19
length: 14
D: TRBD1
J: TRBJ2-5
size: -
DNA: TGTGCCAGTAGTATTACAGGGGGTAGAGAGACCCAGTACTTC
CDR3: CASSITGGRETQYF

V: TRBV27
length: 13
D: -
J: TRBJ1-1
size: once
DNA: TGTGCCACCCGGGGTTGGTGGGACACTGAAGCTTTCTTT
CDR3: CATRGWWDTEAFF

V: TRBV19
length: 20
D: TRBD2
J: TRBJ2-4
size: -
DNA: TGTGCCAGTAGTATAGATCTCTTGCTAGCGGGGACTCACGCCAAAAACATTCAGTACTTC
CDR3: CASSIDLLLAGTHAKNIQYF

V: TRBV14
length: 14
D: TRBD2
J: TRBJ2-7
size: -
DNA: TGTGCCAGCAGCCAAGTAAGCGGGGCCCACGAGCAGTACTTC
CDR3: CASSQVSGAHEQYF

V: TRBV19
length: 13
D: -
J: TRBJ1-5
size: -
DNA: TGTGCCAGTAGTATAGATTGGAGATGGTCCCAGCATTTT
CDR3: CASSIDWRWSQHF

V: TRBV9
length: 13
D: -
J: TRBJ1-6
size: -
DNA: TGTGCCAGCACCACGGGAGCGGGGGCACCCCTCCACTTT
CDR3: CASTTGAGAPLHF

V: TRBV28
length: 12
D: -
J: TRBJ2-5
size: -
DNA: TGTGCCAGCAATTTTCGGGGAGAGACCCAGTACTTC
CDR3: CASNFRGETQYF

V: TRBV7-9
length: 14
D: -
J: TRBJ2-7
size: once
DNA: TGTGCCAGCAGCGGCGGGCCTCAGTTTCGGGAGCAGTACTTC
CDR3: CASSGGPQFREQYF

V: TRBV28
length: 13
D: -
J: TRBJ2-1
size: -
DNA: TGTGCCAGCAGCCCCGACTTGTTTGATGAGCAGTTCTTC
CDR3: CASSPDLFDEQFF

V: TRBV7-9
length: 14
D: TRBD2
J: TRBJ2-1
size: -
DNA: TGTGCCAGCAGCTCTATAGCGGGAGAAGGTGAGCAGTTCTTC
CDR3: CASSSIAGEGEQFF

V: TRBV7-9
length: 13
D: -
J: TRBJ2-7
size: -
DNA: TGTGCCAGCAGCTTAGCATACTTCTACGAGCAGTACTTC
CDR3: CASSLAYFYEQYF

V: TRBV6-5
length: 15
D: -
J: TRBJ2-7
size: -
DNA: -
CDR3: CASSSSGLAAYEQYF

V: TRBV19
length: 13
D: -
J: TRBJ1-1
size: -
DNA: TGTGCCAGTAGAAGGGTAGGGGGCACTGAAGCTTTCTTT
CDR3: CASRRVGGTEAFF

V: TRBV7-9
length: 15
D: TRBD2
J: TRBJ2-7
size: -
DNA: TGTGCCAGCAGCTCCCCGGGACTAGCGGCTTACGAGCAGTACTTC
CDR3: CASSSPGLAAYEQYF

V: TRBV9
length: 15
D: -
J: TRBJ2-4
size: -
DNA: TGTGCCAGCAGCGTAGATGAGTTTACCAAAAACATTCAGTACTTC
CDR3: CASSVDEFTKNIQYF

V: TRBV6-1
length: 14
D: TRBD1
J: TRBJ2-7
size: -
DNA: TGTGCCAGCTCAGAGGGGGCCCCCGCCGGCGAGCAGTACTTC
CDR3: CASSEGAPAGEQYF

V: TRBV9
length: 15
D: -
J: TRBJ2-2
size: -
DNA: TGTGCCAGCAGCGAACGACAGGTGAACACCGGGGAGCTGTTTTTT
CDR3: CASSERQVNTGELFF

V: TRBV7-8
length: 16
D: -
J: TRBJ1-3
size: -
DNA: TGTGCCAGCAGCTTAGCGCTGTGGGGCGTCGGAAACACCATATATTTT
CDR3: CASSLALWGVGNTIYF

V: TRBV4-1
length: 17
D: -
J: TRBJ2-7
size: -
DNA: TGCGCCAGCAGCCAAGTAATAGCTCGGCGGGGAAGGTACGAGCAGTACTTC
CDR3: CASSQVIARRGRYEQYF

V: TRBV10-3
length: 12
D: -
J: TRBJ2-7
size: -
DNA: TGTGCCATCACGGGGAGAGGACTCGAGCAGTACTTC
CDR3: CAITGRGLEQYF

V: TRBV7-3
length: 14
D: -
J: TRBJ1-2
size: -
DNA: TGTGCCAGCAGCTTAAACCCCAGGGAATACGGCTACACCTTC
CDR3: CASSLNPREYGYTF

V: TRBV4-3
length: 14
D: -
J: TRBJ2-7
size: -
DNA: TGCGCCAGCAGCCAATCTCACGGGTTCTACGAGCAGTACTTC
CDR3: CASSQSHGFYEQYF

V: TRBV28
length: 16
D: TRBD1
J: TRBJ1-5
size: -
DNA: TGTGCCAGCAGTTTATCCGGGACAGGGATCAATCAGCCCCAGCATTTT
CDR3: CASSLSGTGINQPQHF

V: TRBV11-2
length: 15
D: -
J: TRBJ2-5
size: -
DNA: TGTGCCAGCAGCTTAGAGCTCCTCGCAGAAGAGACCCAGTACTTC
CDR3: CASSLELLAEETQYF

V: TRBV5-8
length: 13
D: -
J: TRBJ1-5
size: -
DNA: TGTGCCAGCAGCTTGGACAGGAATCAGCCCCAGCATTTT
CDR3: CASSLDRNQPQHF

V: TRBV10-2
length: 15
D: TRBD1
J: TRBJ2-7
size: -
DNA: TGCGCCAGCAGTGACTCCGGGACAGGGTACCACGAGCAGTACTTC
CDR3: CASSDSGTGYHEQYF

V: TRBV6-1
length: 16
D: -
J: TRBJ1-2
size: -
DNA: TGTGCCAGCAGTGACTTTACCGGGACAAACAACTATGGCTACACCTTC
CDR3: CASSDFTGTNNYGYTF

V: TRBV9
length: 12
D: -
J: TRBJ2-2
size: -
DNA: TGTGCCAGCAGCCTTATTCCCGGGGAGCTGTTTTTT
CDR3: CASSLIPGELFF

V: TRBV4-2
length: 15
D: -
J: TRBJ1-3
size: -
DNA: TGTGCCAGCAGCCGGGAGGCCTCAACTGGAAACACCATATATTTT
CDR3: CASSREASTGNTIYF

V: TRBV6-1
length: 15
D: TRBD1
J: TRBJ2-1
size: once
DNA: TGTGCCAGCAGTGAACGACAGGGGAGGTACAATGAGCAGTTCTTC
CDR3: CASSERQGRYNEQFF

V: TRBV7-2
length: 15
D: TRBD1
J: TRBJ2-2
size: -
DNA: TGTGCCAGCAGCTTGGGGACAGCGAACACCGGGGAGCTGTTTTTT
CDR3: CASSLGTANTGELFF

V: TRBV7-2
length: 14
D: TRBD1
J: TRBJ2-7
size: -
DNA: TGTGCCAGCAGCTTAAGGGACAGGGGTTCCGAGCAGTACTTC
CDR3: CASSLRDRGSEQYF

V: TRBV7-2
length: 16
D: TRBD1
J: TRBJ2-7
size: -
DNA: TGTGCCAGCAGCTTCGATACAGGGGCGAGCGTGAACGAGCAGTACTTC
CDR3: CASSFDTGASVNEQYF

V: TRBV10-3
length: 14
D: -
J: TRBJ2-5
size: -
DNA: TGTGCCATCAGGGCCTCTAGAGATGGAGAGACCCAGTACTTC
CDR3: CAIRASRDGETQYF